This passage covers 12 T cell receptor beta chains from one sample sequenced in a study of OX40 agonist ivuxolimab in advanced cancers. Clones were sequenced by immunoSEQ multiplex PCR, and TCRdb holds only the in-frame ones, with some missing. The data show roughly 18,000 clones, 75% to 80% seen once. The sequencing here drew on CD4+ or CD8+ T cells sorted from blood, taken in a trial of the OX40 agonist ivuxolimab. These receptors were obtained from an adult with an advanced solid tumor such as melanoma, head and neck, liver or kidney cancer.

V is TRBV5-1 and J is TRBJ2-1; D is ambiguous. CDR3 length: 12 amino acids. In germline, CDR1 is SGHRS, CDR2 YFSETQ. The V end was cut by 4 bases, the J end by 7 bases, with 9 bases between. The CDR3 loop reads CASSQARNEQFF. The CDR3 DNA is TGCGCCAGCAGCCAGGCCCGAAATGAGCAGTTCTTC.

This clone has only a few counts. The CDR3 here is CASSVPGLLNEQFF. Here the CDR3 DNA reads TGTGCCAGCAGCGTTCCGGGACTTTTAAATGAGCAGTTCTTC. This rearrangement joins TRBV9 to TRBJ2-1; tentatively, D is TRBD2 (6 bases). Germline lookup yields CDR1 SGDLS and CDR2 YYNGEE. CDR3 length equals 14 residues. With 2 bases removed from V and 7 bases from J, the gap between germline ends came to 13 bases.

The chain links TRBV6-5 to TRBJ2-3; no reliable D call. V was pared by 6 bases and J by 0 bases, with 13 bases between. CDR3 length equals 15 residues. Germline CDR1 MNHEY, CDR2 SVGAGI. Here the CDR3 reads CASRMTPTSTDTQYF. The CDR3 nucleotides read TGTGCCAGCAGGATGACACCGACTAGCACAGATACGCAGTATTTT.

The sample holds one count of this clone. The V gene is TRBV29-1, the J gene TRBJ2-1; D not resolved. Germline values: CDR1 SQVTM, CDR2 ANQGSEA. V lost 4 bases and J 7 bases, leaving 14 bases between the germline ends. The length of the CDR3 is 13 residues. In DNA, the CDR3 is TGCAGCGTTGGGGTTTTAACAGCAAATGAGCAGTTCTTC. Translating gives CSVGVLTANEQFF.

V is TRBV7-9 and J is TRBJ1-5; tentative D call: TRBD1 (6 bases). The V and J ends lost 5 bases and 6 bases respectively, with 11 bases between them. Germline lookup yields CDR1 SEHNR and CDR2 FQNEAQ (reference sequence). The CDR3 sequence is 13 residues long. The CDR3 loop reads CASSPGGAQPQHF. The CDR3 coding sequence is TGTGCCAGCAGCCCCGGGGGGGCTCAGCCCCAGCATTTT.

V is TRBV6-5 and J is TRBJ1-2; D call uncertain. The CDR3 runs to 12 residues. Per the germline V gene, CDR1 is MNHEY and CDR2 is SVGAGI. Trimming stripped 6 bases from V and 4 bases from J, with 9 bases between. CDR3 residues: CASRGRVYGYTF. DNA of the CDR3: TGTGCCAGCAGGGGCAGAGTCTATGGCTACACCTTC.

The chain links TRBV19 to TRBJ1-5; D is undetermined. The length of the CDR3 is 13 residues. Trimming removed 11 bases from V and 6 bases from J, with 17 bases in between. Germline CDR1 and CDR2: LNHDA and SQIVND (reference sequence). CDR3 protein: CASALNGIQPQHF. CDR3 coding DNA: TGTGCCTCGGCCTTAAACGGTATTCAGCCCCAGCATTTT.

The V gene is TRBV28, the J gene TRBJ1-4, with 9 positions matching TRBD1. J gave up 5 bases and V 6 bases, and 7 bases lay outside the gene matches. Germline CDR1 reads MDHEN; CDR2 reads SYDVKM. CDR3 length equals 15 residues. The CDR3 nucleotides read TGTGCCAGCAGGGACGCCGGGACAGGGAATGAAAAACTGTTTTTT. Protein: CASRDAGTGNEKLFF.

The CDR3 spells CASSPDGTIPGANVLTF. The CDR3 nucleotides are TGTGCCAGCTCACCCGATGGGACAATCCCTGGGGCCAACGTCCTGACTTTC. The genes are TRBV18 and TRBJ2-6; D perhaps matches TRBD1 (6 bases). Per the germline V gene, CDR1 is KGHSH and CDR2 is LQKENI. There are 17 residues in the CDR3. V lost 3 bases and J 2 bases, leaving 14 bases between the germline ends.

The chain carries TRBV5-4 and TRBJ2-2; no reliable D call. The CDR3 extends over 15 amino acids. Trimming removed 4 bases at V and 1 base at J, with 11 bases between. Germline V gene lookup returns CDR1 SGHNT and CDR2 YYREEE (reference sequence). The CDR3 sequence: CASSRMGGNTGELFF. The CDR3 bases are TGTGCCAGCAGCAGGATGGGTGGGAACACCGGGGAGCTGTTTTTT.

CDR3: CASSLASGTSGRVGTGELFF. In DNA form, the CDR3 reads TGCGCCAGCAGCTTGGCGTCGGGGACTAGCGGGAGGGTCGGCACCGGGGAGCTGTTTTTT. The genes are TRBV5-1 and TRBJ2-2, with 16 bases fitting TRBD2. CDR3 length equals 20 residues. Trimming took 0 bases from V and 4 from J; bases not matched to a gene: 9. Germline values: CDR1 SGHRS, CDR2 YFSETQ.

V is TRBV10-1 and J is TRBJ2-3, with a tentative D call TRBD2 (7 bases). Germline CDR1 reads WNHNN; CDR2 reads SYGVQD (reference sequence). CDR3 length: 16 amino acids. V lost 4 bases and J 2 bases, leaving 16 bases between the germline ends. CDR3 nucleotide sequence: TGCGCCAGCAGTGTAGGGCGGGGGCAGAACACAGATACGCAGTATTTT. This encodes CASSVGRGQNTDTQYF.